These 13 T cell receptor beta chains share one sample of origin, sequenced in a study of T cells in Graves' hyperthyroidism and ophthalmopathy. Amplified TCR beta CDR3 regions derived from RNA transcripts. The HTBI primer set served for first-round RT-PCR of the TCR CDR3. TCRdb fed the multiplex PCR reads into MiXCR, producing one record per CDR3 protein. In the table there are about 560,000 distinct CDR3 sequences, about half of which are singletons. The sample was peripheral blood or thyroid tissue (not recorded which). The receptors here all came from a woman under 30 with Graves' hyperthyroidism.

This clonotype was detected only a few times. As DNA, the CDR3 is TGTGCCAGCCACGGTCGAGCCTATGGCTACACCTTC. Its protein is CASHGRAYGYTF. The rearrangement joins TRBV10-3 to TRBJ1-2; D is uncertain. The CDR3 runs to 12 residues. The germline gives CDR1 ENHRY, CDR2 SYGVKD. Trimming took 10 bases from V and 4 from J, leaving 13 bases between them.

The chain joins TRBV7-2 to TRBJ2-7; D is uncertain. In germline, CDR1 is SGHTA, CDR2 FQGNSA. The CDR3 loop spans 16 amino acids. V shed 5 bases and J shed 4 bases, with 21 bases lying between them. For the CDR3, the DNA is TGTGCCAGCAGCCAAGAACTTGCCAGCTTGGGGTACGAGCAGTACTTC. It specifies CASSQELASLGYEQYF.

As concerns this clonotype: The junction departs from germline at one end; a sequencing error may be responsible. The chain carries TRBV7-9 and TRBJ1-4; D remains ambiguous. The CDR3 consists of 13 residues. Looked up from germline, CDR1 is SEHNR and CDR2 is FQNEAQ (reference sequence). In nucleotides, the CDR3 is TGTGCCAGCAGTTTAGGACCAGTTGGAACTCTGTTTTTT. Protein sequence: CASSLGPVGTLFF. Combining the CDR3 with reference TRBV7-9 and TRBJ1-4 gives the whole variable domain DTGVSQNPRHKITKRGQNVTFRCDPISEHNRLYWYRQTLGQGPEFLTYFQNEAQLEKSRLLSDRFSAERPKGSFSTLEIQRTEQGDSAMYLCASSLGPVGTLFFGSGTQLSVL.

There are a few counts of this clonotype. The CDR3 loop is CSATRPTDGNQPQHF. The CDR3 coding sequence is TGCAGTGCTACCCGACCGACAGATGGCAATCAGCCCCAGCATTTT. V and J are TRBV20-1 and TRBJ1-5, with D possibly being TRBD1 (5 bases). V gave up 4 bases and J gave up 2 bases, with 15 bases separating them. The CDR3 is 15 residues long. Looked up from germline, CDR1 is DFQATT and CDR2 is SNEGSKA (reference sequence).

The rearrangement uses TRBV5-1 and TRBJ1-4, with D possibly TRBD1 on 6 matching bases. This CDR3 spans 15 amino acids. Germline lookup yields CDR1 SGHRS and CDR2 YFSETQ. The V end was cut by 0 bases, the J end by 7 bases, with 13 bases between. This CDR3 reads CASSLVGGIGEKLFF. The CDR3 DNA follows: TGCGCCAGCAGCTTGGTCGGGGGCATTGGTGAAAAACTGTTTTTT.

DNA for the CDR3: TGCAGCGTTGGACAGGGGGCTTCTGACTCTGGAAACACCATATATTTT. Translated, it gives CSVGQGASDSGNTIYF. The chain joins TRBV29-1 to TRBJ1-3, with 10 bases matching TRBD1. The germline gives CDR1 SQVTM, CDR2 ANQGSEA. This CDR3 is 16 amino acids long. Unmatched junction bases numbered 6, after V lost 4 bases and J lost 0 bases.

The V call is TRBV6-4, the J call TRBJ2-3; perhaps TRBD2 as D (6 bases). With 2 bases removed from V and 0 bases from J, the gap between germline ends came to 18 bases. The CDR3 totals 18 residues. Germline V gene lookup returns CDR1 MRHNA and CDR2 SNTAGT. The CDR3 nucleotides read TGTGCCAGCAGTGACCCACGAGGAGCGGGTCCTAGCACAGATACGCAGTATTTT. Translation gives CASSDPRGAGPSTDTQYF.

This sequence joins TRBV2 and TRBJ2-7; 11 bases agree with TRBD2. The ends lost 5 bases at V and 3 bases at J; junction bases unmatched: 6. Germline values: CDR1 SNHLY, CDR2 FYNNEI. The CDR3 is 15 amino acids. The CDR3 DNA reads TGTGCCAGCAGTCCCCCGGGACTAGCGGACTACGAGCAGTACTTC. Its translation is CASSPPGLADYEQYF.

The chain couples TRBV25-1 to TRBJ2-5; D gene ambiguous. Germline lookup yields CDR1 MGHDK and CDR2 SYGVNS. Trimming pared 5 bases from V and 5 bases from J, leaving 12 bases between. The CDR3 runs 13 residues. The CDR3 sequence is CASSYEPRETQYF. The CDR3, as DNA: TGTGCCAGCAGTTACGAACCCCGGGAGACCCAGTACTTC.

This clonotype occurred a few times. The chain combines TRBV7-2 with TRBJ1-2; perhaps TRBD1 as D (6 bases). Between the trimmed V and J ends, which lost 5 bases and 2 bases, there was a span of 12 bases. Per germline, CDR1 SGHTA and CDR2 FQGNSA. This CDR3 region has 14 residues. CDR3 in amino acids: CASSPPGVNYGYTF. DNA of the CDR3: TGTGCCAGCAGCCCCCCAGGGGTGAACTATGGCTACACCTTC.

This clonotype showed up many times. The rearrangement uses TRBV25-1 and TRBJ1-1; D is possibly TRBD1 (5 bases). V lost 1 base, J lost 2 bases, and 11 bases lay in between. CDR3 size: 15 residues. Germline assignment: CDR1 MGHDK and CDR2 SYGVNS. The CDR3 here is CASSEFGGGNTEAFF. In DNA form, the CDR3 reads TGTGCCAGCAGTGAATTTGGGGGGGGTAACACTGAAGCTTTCTTT. Full variable domain (outside the CDR3, taken from reference TRBV25-1 and TRBJ1-1): EADIYQTPRYLVIGTGKKITLECSQTMGHDKMYWYQQDPGMELHLIHYSYGVNSTEKGDLSSESTVSRIRTEHFPLTLESARPSHTSQYLCASSEFGGGNTEAFFGQGTRLTVV.

In its sample, this clonotype was seen a few times. The chain employs TRBV28 and TRBJ2-6; 11 nucleotides agree with TRBD2. Germline V gives CDR1 MDHEN, CDR2 SYDVKM. V dropped 6 bases and J dropped 2; count of bases not matched to a gene: 3. The CDR3 spans 16 residues. In nucleotides, the CDR3 is TGTGCCAGCAGCCTAGCGGGAGGCCCTGGGGCCAACGTCCTGACTTTC. This sequence encodes CASSLAGGPGANVLTF.

This clonotype was counted ten times or more. This may be a read error, as it is one base from a much larger clone. The chain employs TRBV7-2 and TRBJ2-7; D remains unclear. The V end lost 4 bases, the J end lost 4 bases, and 5 bases lay between the germline ends. Germline V CDR1 and CDR2: SGHTA, FQGNSA. This CDR3 has 11 amino acids. CDR3: CASSSRYEQYF. CDR3 sequence (DNA): TGTGCCAGCAGCTCCAGGTACGAGCAGTACTTC.